This T cell receptor (beta chain) stems from a study of T cell repertoires in urothelial bladder cancer (dated by TCRdb to the late 2010s). Background for the entire study: Clinical stages of the roughly 12 resected lesions were three cT0, three cTa, three cT1 and three cT2 or greater. The study compared clonality of the TCR repertoire in bladder tumors against clonality in benign bladder inflammation. Eleven to twelve patients with bladder lesions who were undergoing transurethral resection were prospectively identified. Twelve resected bladder lesions were studied, comprising urothelial carcinoma (UC+) and benign (UC-) specimens. Results the study describes overall, beyond this receptor: A single T-cell clone reached up to 17% of infiltrating lymphocytes in carcinoma specimens, compared with roughly 2% in benign specimens. Fewer T cells were found in urothelial carcinoma specimens than in benign specimens, with medians of roughly 5,600 and 26,000, respectively. Carcinoma specimens had a median tumor infiltrating lymphocyte percentage of 2% to 2.5%, while benign specimens had a median of around 12%.

With respect to this clone: Which antigen it targets is not known. Per-base qualities were not stored, and no clone one base away is much larger.

Bladder lesion specimens were collected at transurethral resection and stored at -80C. DNA was isolated from bladder specimens obtained during transurethral resection. The TCR beta chain CDR3 region was sequenced with the immunoSEQ assay. In the source study's methods: T-cell fraction, clonal dominance and maximum TCR clone frequency were calculated for each specimen. TCRdb limited this immuneACCESS table to in-frame rearrangements with V and J called. A share of clones is missing; checked studies link under half to unresolved V genes, and the rest is unexplained. The DNA was the basis for D and trimming; V, J and clone size are from that table. Within this sample are approximately 10,000 clones, with less than 75% of them counted one time only. 25% to 40% of the sample rests with the top ten. For CDR1 and CDR2, the germline V gene lists SGHAT and FQNNGV. The CDR3 numbers 15 residues from cysteine through phenylalanine. Only the CDR3 DNA stays, 45 bases, in frame from base 1. For this chain, trimming is 1 base at the V end and 2 bases at the J end, and the number of junction bases without a gene match is 4.

The sequence derives from a human donor with urothelial carcinoma. Sequenced material: tumor-infiltrating cells from bladder cancer. This chain is built from TRBV11-2 and TRBJ2-7; 8 central bases correspond to TRBD1. CDR3 loop: CASSLVSTGAYEQYF. The DNA sequence follows: TGTGCCAGCAGCTTAGTCTCGACAGGGGCCTACGAGCAGTACTTC.